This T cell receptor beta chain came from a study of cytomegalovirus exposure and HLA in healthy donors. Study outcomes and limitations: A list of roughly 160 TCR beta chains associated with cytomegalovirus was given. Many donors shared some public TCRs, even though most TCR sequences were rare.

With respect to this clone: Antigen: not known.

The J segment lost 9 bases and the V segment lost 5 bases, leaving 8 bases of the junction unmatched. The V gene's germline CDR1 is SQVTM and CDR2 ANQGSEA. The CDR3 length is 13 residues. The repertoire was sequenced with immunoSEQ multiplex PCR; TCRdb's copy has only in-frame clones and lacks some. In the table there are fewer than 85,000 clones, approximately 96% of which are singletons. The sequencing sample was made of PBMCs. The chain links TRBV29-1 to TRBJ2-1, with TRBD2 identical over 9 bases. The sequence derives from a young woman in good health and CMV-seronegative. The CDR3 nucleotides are TGCAGCGTTAATAGCGGGAGCTTAGGTGAGCAGTTCTTC. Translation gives CSVNSGSLGEQFF.